This T cell receptor (beta chain) was sequenced during a study of T cell responses to AZD1222 COVID-19 vaccine. Points from the study as a whole: Reportedly, close to half of spike-specific TCRs are directed against unmutated variant regions. Receipt of two AZD1222 doses was followed by a rise in Spike-specific TCR breadth and depth.

With regard to this clone: Its antigen is undetermined.

Repertoires were generated with immunoSEQ multiplex PCR, while TCRdb's copy carries only in-frame clones and drops some. This repertoire shows about 140,000 clones, about 92% found once; its top ten account for roughly 5%. The sample here was peripheral blood, taken on day 0 of AZD1222 vaccination. The receptor was derived from an adult in good health.

In DNA form, the CDR3 reads TGTGCCAGCGGGACAGCAAGGGGGACCCAGTACTTC. Translated, it gives CASGTARGTQYF. V gene TRBV5-4 combines with J gene TRBJ2-5; TRBD1 aligns across 7 bases. The J segment lost 7 bases and the V segment lost 7 bases, leaving 7 bases of the junction unmatched. Germline V gene data show CDR1 as SGHNT and CDR2 as YYREEE (reference sequence). This CDR3 is 12 amino acids long.